The TCR beta chain under discussion was sequenced for a study of T cell changes during pregnancy in multiple sclerosis. The method was immunoSEQ multiplex PCR; TCRdb's version includes in-frame clones alone and lacks a portion of them. The sample lists about 64,000 clones, roughly 89% seen once, with roughly 1.5% in the top ten. The CDR3 totals 14 residues. Deletions cut 1 base from V and 8 bases from J, with 12 bases between. CDR1 and CDR2 (germline): LGHNA, YSLEER. The chain recombines TRBV4-3 with TRBJ2-1; the D gene is possibly TRBD2 (6 bases). The origin of this receptor is a female donor with multiple sclerosis, enrolled in a pregnancy study. This specimen was peripheral blood, taken in the second trimester of pregnancy. Here the CDR3 DNA reads TGCGCCAGCAGCCAAGTTTCGGGGGTTTATGAGCAGTTCTTC. Translating gives CASSQVSGVYEQFF.